One and the same sample provided the 27 T cell receptor beta chains below, sequenced in a study of shared clonotypes between healthy human individuals (dated by TCRdb to the early 2020s). Receptors were amplified or captured by the immunoSEQ multiplex PCR assay. The table was pulled from immuneACCESS by TCRdb, which kept in-frame rearrangements only. Such tables lose some clones; where checked, under half of the loss comes from unresolved V genes, and the rest has no known cause. For this sample there are approximately 1,500,000 clones; roughly 95% appear just once. The ten largest clonotypes hold over 1% of the sample. Sequencing used naive CD4+ T cells sorted from blood. The label giving this sample's cell subset or site can be read as: CD45RA+ positively selected. The origin of the receptors is a man younger than 40 in good health.

J is TRBJ2-7 and V is TRBV4-3; D could derive from TRBD1 or TRBD2 (6 bases each). CDR1 LGHNA and CDR2 YSLEER come from the germline V gene. The V and J ends lost 1 base and 2 bases respectively, with 12 bases between them. The CDR3 consists of 15 residues. The CDR3 here is CASSQGGARAYEQYF. CDR3 in DNA: TGCGCCAGCAGCCAAGGGGGGGCACGGGCCTACGAGCAGTACTTC.

In regard to this clone: The sample holds other DNA sequences that translate to the same CDR3. The chain has TRBV7-2 and TRBJ1-1; D perhaps matches TRBD1 (5 bases). This CDR3 spans 13 amino acids. V was shortened by 0 bases and J by 3 bases, with 5 bases between the two germline ends. The V gene's germline CDR1 is SGHTA and CDR2 FQGNSA. CDR3 DNA: TGTGCCAGCAGCTTAGCAGGGGACACTGAAGCTTTCTTT. Its translation is CASSLAGDTEAFF.

The chain carries TRBV5-7 and TRBJ2-7; TRBD1 matches 7 bases. TRBV5-7 is an open reading frame whose function is uncertain. With 3 bases clipped from V and 4 bases from J, the junction kept 7 bases outside the gene matches. The CDR3 runs to 14 residues. Here the CDR3 reads CASSSGTEKYEQYF. CDR3 bases: TGTGCCAGCAGCTCCGGGACAGAGAAATACGAGCAGTACTTC.

The chain employs TRBV19 and TRBJ2-1, with D perhaps being TRBD1 or TRBD2 (5 bases each). Germline V lookup: CDR1 LNHDA, CDR2 SQIVND (reference sequence). This CDR3 has 15 residues. V shed 4 bases and J shed 4 bases, with 14 bases lying between them. In nucleotides, the CDR3 is TGTGCCAGTAGTACACACTGGGGGTTGTACAATGAGCAGTTCTTC. Its protein is CASSTHWGLYNEQFF.

This clone was seen a single time. This chain links TRBV4-3 with TRBJ2-5; the D is unclear. The CDR3 length is 13 residues. The germline V gene has CDR1 LGHNA and CDR2 YSLEER. V was shortened by 0 bases and J by 4 bases, with 6 bases between the two germline ends. CDR3 sequence reads: CASSQDFAETQYF. The CDR3 DNA sequence: TGCGCCAGCAGCCAAGATTTTGCAGAGACCCAGTACTTC.

CDR3 protein: CASIAGGIYEQYF. DNA of the CDR3: TGTGCCAGCATCGCGGGAGGGATCTACGAGCAGTACTTC. The V call is TRBV28, the J call TRBJ2-7; 9 positions agree with TRBD2. V was clipped by 7 bases and J by 3 bases; unmatched bases: 4. Germline V CDR1 and CDR2: MDHEN, SYDVKM. The CDR3 is 13 amino acids.

The rearrangement uses TRBV2 and TRBJ2-7; D possibly corresponds to TRBD1 (5 bases). Germline loops: CDR1 SNHLY, CDR2 FYNNEI. The CDR3 contains 14 residues. The V gene lost 8 bases and the J gene lost 1 base, with 15 bases spanning the gap. The CDR3 DNA reads TGTGCCAGCGCCAGGGTCCCTGGATCCTACGAGCAGTACTTC. Translated: CASARVPGSYEQYF.

This chain joins TRBV7-8 and TRBJ2-2; 10 bases are shared with TRBD1. Trimming at V came to 0 bases and at J to 8 bases, leaving 9 bases not matched to a gene. CDR1 is SGHVS and CDR2 is FQNEAQ in the germline V gene. The CDR3 covers 17 residues. The CDR3 nucleotides are TGTGCCAGCAGCTTAGCGATCCGACAGGGGGCGAAAGGGGAGCTGTTTTTT. Its translation is CASSLAIRQGAKGELFF.

The chain is built from TRBV25-1 and TRBJ2-5; no clear D gene. The CDR3 runs to 13 residues. Between the trimmed V and J ends, which lost 0 bases and 4 bases, there was a span of 6 bases. Germline V gene sequence: CDR1 MGHDK, CDR2 SYGVNS. CDR3 in amino acids: CASSEYSRETQYF. CDR3 sequence (DNA): TGTGCCAGCAGTGAATATTCCAGAGAGACCCAGTACTTC.

This chain links TRBV9 with TRBJ2-3; 12 bases are shared with TRBD2. V shed 0 bases, J shed 15 bases, and the junction held 5 bases outside the gene matches. Per the germline V gene, CDR1 is SGDLS and CDR2 is YYNGEE. The CDR3 consists of 13 residues. CDR3 sequence (DNA): TGTGCCAGCAGCGTAGATCTAGCGGGAGGGGTTTATTTT. Residues: CASSVDLAGGVYF.

The chain couples TRBV29-1 to TRBJ2-7; TRBD2 agrees at 7 bases. CDR3 length: 13 amino acids. Germline V gene sequence: CDR1 SQVTM, CDR2 ANQGSEA. The trim removed 5 bases at V and 3 bases at J, leaving 7 bases unmatched. The CDR3 reads CSVKSGGSYEQYF. For the CDR3, the DNA is TGCAGCGTTAAGTCGGGGGGAAGCTACGAGCAGTACTTC.

The rearrangement joins TRBV5-4 to TRBJ2-5; D is unclear. Trimming cost V 4 bases and J 5 bases, with 9 bases left between them. Germline V gives CDR1 SGHNT, CDR2 YYREEE (reference sequence). This CDR3 has 12 residues. The CDR3 sequence is CASSPVGETQYF. Written as DNA, the CDR3 is TGTGCCAGCAGCCCGGTGGGGGAGACCCAGTACTTC.

The V gene is TRBV6-5, the J gene TRBJ2-3; 9 nucleotides align to TRBD2. V shed 5 bases, J shed 4 bases, and the junction held 4 bases outside the gene matches. This CDR3 region has 14 residues. The germline CDR1 and CDR2 sequences are MNHEY and SVGAGI. This CDR3 is CASSATSGSDTQYF. CDR3 nucleotide sequence: TGTGCCAGCAGTGCCACTAGCGGGTCAGATACGCAGTATTTT.

The chain is built from TRBV29-1 and TRBJ2-1; TRBD1 agrees at 7 bases. The J segment lost 4 bases and the V segment lost 7 bases, leaving 4 bases of the junction unmatched. This CDR3 has 12 amino acids. CDR1 is SQVTM and CDR2 is ANQGSEA in the germline V gene. CDR3 nucleotide sequence: TGCAGCGCTACGGGACAGTACAATGAGCAGTTCTTC. This sequence encodes CSATGQYNEQFF.

The chain carries TRBV28 and TRBJ2-7, with TRBD1 matching over 8 bases. Trimming removed 5 bases from V and 4 bases from J; junction bases left unmatched: 7. This CDR3 spans 14 amino acids. From germline, CDR1 is MDHEN and CDR2 SYDVKM. The CDR3 region has the DNA TGTGCCAGCAGTCGACAGGGGATCAGGTACGAGCAGTACTTC. It specifies CASSRQGIRYEQYF.

The chain couples TRBV4-1 to TRBJ2-3; 7 bases are a match to TRBD1. V lost 4 bases, J lost 3 bases, and 7 bases stayed unmatched. Germline CDR1 reads MGHRA; CDR2 reads YSYEKL. The CDR3 spans 15 residues. CDR3 loop: CASSLRQGGTDTQYF. In nucleotides, the CDR3 is TGCGCCAGCAGCCTTCGACAGGGCGGGACAGATACGCAGTATTTT.

The chain links TRBV5-1 to TRBJ2-7; either TRBD1 or TRBD2 may supply D (5 bases each). The germline V gene has CDR1 SGHRS and CDR2 YFSETQ. Trimming left V 4 bases short and J 5 bases short, with 22 bases between. CDR3 length: 16 amino acids. The CDR3 coding sequence is TGCGCCAGCAGCCCGGATTGGGGCAGGACTTCCCACGAGCAGTACTTC. Amino acid sequence: CASSPDWGRTSHEQYF.

The CDR3 sequence: CASTRTGGPSQPQHF. CDR3 nucleotides: TGTGCCAGCACCCGAACCGGGGGGCCCAGTCAGCCCCAGCATTTT. This rearrangement joins TRBV28 to TRBJ1-5; perhaps TRBD1 as D (6 bases). Germline CDR1 is MDHEN and CDR2 is SYDVKM. The V gene lost 7 bases and the J gene lost 6 bases, with 19 bases spanning the gap. The CDR3 totals 15 residues.

The chain combines TRBV27 with TRBJ2-7, with TRBD2 as a possible D gene (6 bases). Germline V gene sequence: CDR1 MNHEY, CDR2 SMNVEV (reference sequence). Trimming removed 6 bases from V and 3 bases from J, with 30 bases in between. CDR3 length equals 19 residues. As DNA, the CDR3 is TGTGCCAGCAGCCACCCTCTTGCGGGACCTCAGAGAAATAACTACGAGCAGTACTTC. Translating it yields CASSHPLAGPQRNNYEQYF.

The V gene is TRBV4-3, the J gene TRBJ1-5, with TRBD1 as a possible D gene (5 bases). Germline V gene sequence: CDR1 LGHNA, CDR2 YSLEER. The CDR3 loop spans 15 amino acids. Trimming took off 0 bases at V and 7 bases at J, with 13 bases between the two ends. This CDR3 is CASSQDPGLRQPQHF. CDR3 in DNA: TGCGCCAGCAGCCAAGATCCAGGGCTTAGGCAGCCCCAGCATTTT.

The genes are TRBV10-1 and TRBJ2-7; 11 positions match TRBD2. Germline CDR1 is WNHNN and CDR2 is SYGVQD (reference sequence). The CDR3 runs 18 residues. V gave up 0 bases and J gave up 2 bases; unmatched junction bases: 9. DNA of the CDR3: TGCGCCAGCAGTGAGTCGACTCGGACTAGCGGGTTACCCTACGAGCAGTACTTC. Translating gives CASSESTRTSGLPYEQYF.

This chain connects TRBV5-4 to TRBJ1-2; D is ambiguous. Germline V gene lookup returns CDR1 SGHNT and CDR2 YYREEE (reference sequence). CDR3 size: 10 residues. V shed 7 bases and J shed 8 bases, with 9 bases lying between them. The DNA of the CDR3 is TGTGCCAGCGGCGAGGAAGGCTACACCTTC. This encodes CASGEEGYTF.

This sequence joins TRBV28 and TRBJ1-5; weak D call: TRBD1 (5 bases). The CDR3 consists of 15 residues. The ends were cut back, 3 bases at V and 0 bases at J, with 9 bases in the middle. CDR1 MDHEN and CDR2 SYDVKM come from the germline V gene. CDR3 protein: CASSFQGYSNQPQHF. CDR3 bases: TGTGCCAGCAGTTTTCAGGGTTATAGCAATCAGCCCCAGCATTTT.

This clone appeared a single time. The chain uses TRBV2 and TRBJ2-7; 10 bases match TRBD2. Germline values: CDR1 SNHLY, CDR2 FYNNEI. The V and J ends lost 6 bases and 4 bases, in that order; junction bases with no gene match: 12. The CDR3 contains 16 residues. This chain's CDR3 is CASSDRPSGSFYEQYF. As DNA, the CDR3 is TGTGCCAGCAGCGACCGACCTAGCGGGAGTTTTTACGAGCAGTACTTC.

The chain joins TRBV7-2 to TRBJ2-4; 9 bases are shared with TRBD1. With V trimmed by 5 bases and J by 0 bases, 5 bases remained unmatched. The CDR3 is 16 amino acids. CDR1 is SGHTA, CDR2 FQGNSA, per germline. CDR3 DNA: TGTGCCAGCAGCCATGGGGGACAGGGAGCCAAAAACATTCAGTACTTC. Residues: CASSHGGQGAKNIQYF.

V and J are TRBV18 and TRBJ2-1; D unclear. The CDR3 consists of 14 residues. Trimming left V 3 bases short and J 5 bases short, with 11 bases between. Per germline, CDR1 KGHSH and CDR2 LQKENI. The CDR3 DNA reads as TGTGCCAGCTCACCGAGCCACAAGGACAATGAGCAGTTCTTC. This translates into CASSPSHKDNEQFF.

The chain joins TRBV15 to TRBJ1-5; perhaps TRBD1 as D (6 bases). This CDR3 spans 14 amino acids. Germline CDR1 reads LNHNV; CDR2 reads YYDKDF (reference sequence). V was pared by 0 bases and J by 11 bases, with 14 bases between. The CDR3 bases are TGTGCCACCAGCAGAGATCAAGGACAGTGGACCCAGCATTTT. Its translation: CATSRDQGQWTQHF.